These T cell receptor beta chains were read from a single sample in a study of blood T cell repertoires in COVID-19. Repertoires were generated with immunoSEQ multiplex PCR, while TCRdb's copy carries only in-frame clones and drops some. The data contain around 180,000 clones, under 85% of them singletons. Sequences were obtained from peripheral blood. These receptors were taken from an older man with COVID-19, enrolled during active disease. CDR3s include the opening cysteine and the closing phenylalanine or tryptophan.

V gene | CDR3 protein
TRBV5-4 | CASSDDTGVYGYTF
TRBV19 | CASSIGAFHAEAFF
TRBV6-1 | CASSENIRGSSNQPQHF
TRBV6-6 | CASSYSMGTGTDTQYF
TRBV5-1 | CASSLATGEETQYF
TRBV6-5 | CASSYLRTDTNSPLHF
TRBV12-3/TRBV12-4 | CASQSAGGQPQHF
TRBV12-3/TRBV12-4 | CASNLGGGNTIYF
TRBV18 | CASSEGQIENQPQHF
TRBV18 | CASSPSGSGGTYGYTF
TRBV19 | CASSPSELHEKLFF
TRBV6-5 | CASSSGTGDEKLFF
TRBV5-1 | CASSSGATGGRGYTF
TRBV2 | CASSQEGPTNTGELFF
TRBV19 | CASSVSGGGYEQYF
TRBV5-6 | CASSPVNTEAFF
TRBV7-6 | CASSLDSSHGYTF
TRBV7-8 | CASSSRTNQPQHF
TRBV6-6 | CASIGGSGNTIYF
TRBV11-3 | CASSLTGNSNQPQHF
TRBV24-1 | CATMAAGMQETQYF
TRBV3-1/TRBV3-2 | CASSQWTYTEAFF
TRBV6-6 | CASSYPTGGGEKLFF
TRBV9 | CASSPGTGSSEKLFF
TRBV4-1 | CASSQDQTGGANSPLHF
TRBV7-6 | CASSLQGGRQETQYF
TRBV18 | CASSPLSGDNQPQHF
TRBV5-4 | CASSRRQGALGYTF
TRBV29-1 | CSAKTEFPKGYTF
TRBV11-2 | CASSLAGQGANTIYF
TRBV7-2 | CASSLGQGYTEAFF
TRBV5-1 | CASSVGLAAEETQYF
TRBV2 | CASSDQVGNTEAFF
TRBV4-1 | CASSREGTATQGNEKLFF
TRBV2 | CASSKGQGANFEQYF
TRBV7-9 | CASSLEPLPPTGELFF